The source of this TCR beta chain is a study of identical twins. Findings and limits, study-wide: The study based its conclusions on cross-sectional statistical analysis and did not follow the same donors. Compared with models, monozygotic twins showed more out-of-frame TCR alpha sharing.

Template switching added a universal primer binding site, and final cDNA carried unique molecular identifiers. In TCRdb, the 5' RACE reads were re-called with MiXCR into one record per CDR3 protein. Counted here are approximately 890,000 distinct CDR3 sequences, around an eighth occurring once; the ten biggest clones make up around 1.5%. A remark on this clonotype: Its antigen is unknown.

The same data also went into a second study, on yellow fever vaccine responses in identical twins.

Sequencing was carried out using PBMCs. This TCR was sampled from a woman between 18 and 29 years old in good health.

The CDR3 spells CASITGAIANTGELFF. In DNA, the CDR3 is TGTGCCAGCATCACTGGTGCTATTGCGAACACCGGGGAGCTGTTTTTT. This sequence joins TRBV6-2 or TRBV6-3 and TRBJ2-2, with D unresolved. V lost 7 bases and J lost 0, with 15 bases in between. The germline gives CDR1 MNHEY, CDR2 SVGEGT. The CDR3 spans 16 residues.